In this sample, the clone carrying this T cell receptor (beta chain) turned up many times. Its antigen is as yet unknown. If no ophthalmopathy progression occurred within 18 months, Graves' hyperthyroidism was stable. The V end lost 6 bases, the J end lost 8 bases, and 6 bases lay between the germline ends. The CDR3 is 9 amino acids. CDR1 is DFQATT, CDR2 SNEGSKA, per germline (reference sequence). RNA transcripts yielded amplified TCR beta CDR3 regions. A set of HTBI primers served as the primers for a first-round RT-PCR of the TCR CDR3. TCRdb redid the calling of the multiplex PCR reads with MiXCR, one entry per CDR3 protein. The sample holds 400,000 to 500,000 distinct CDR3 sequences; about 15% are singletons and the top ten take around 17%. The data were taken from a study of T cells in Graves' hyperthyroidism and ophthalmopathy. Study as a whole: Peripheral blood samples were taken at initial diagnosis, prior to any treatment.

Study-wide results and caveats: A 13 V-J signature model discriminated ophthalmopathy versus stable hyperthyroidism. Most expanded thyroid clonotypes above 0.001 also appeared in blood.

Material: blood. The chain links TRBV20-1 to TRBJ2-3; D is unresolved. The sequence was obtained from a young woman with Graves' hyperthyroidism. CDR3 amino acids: CSAGVTQYF. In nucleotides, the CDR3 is TGCAGTGCCGGAGTTACGCAGTATTTT.